The TCR beta chain described here comes from a study of PD-L1 blockade in urothelial cancer (dated by TCRdb to about 2017). Looking at the study overall: Every patient began therapy in about 2014 and was given atezolizumab 1,200 mg intravenously every 3 weeks. Durable clinical benefit meant progression-free survival longer than 6 months, and TCR features were also tested against progression-free and overall survival. Pretreatment tumor samples, along with matched peripheral blood collected serially before and after atezolizumab treatment, underwent TCR sequencing. Blood samples were analyzed at 3 weeks after treatment start (second dose) and at 6 weeks after treatment start. In the same patients, pretreatment tumors underwent whole exome sequencing and RNA sequencing in addition to TCR sequencing. About 90% of the roughly 30 patients were males with bladder-origin urothelial cancer, and about 65% of the roughly 30 reported a prior smoking history. An ECOG performance status of 0 or 1 was recorded for the patients, and 0 to 3 prior chemotherapy regimens had been received by the patients. An exploratory multi-omic analysis was conducted of the somatic, immune and clinical correlates of response to PD-L1 blockade with atezolizumab in urothelial cancer. Durable clinical benefit was achieved by nine patients and was not achieved by 20 patients. Pretreatment blood TCR-seq was available for about 28 patients, at least one posttreatment blood collection was obtained for about 25 patients, and tumor TCR-seq was available for about 25 patients. A median of about 150,000 T cells and some 90,000 unique TCRs was obtained from blood samples, and a median clonality of roughly 0.08 was observed. Broad study findings and their caveats: Among patients with durable benefit, tumor-associated TCR clones showed greater expansion in peripheral blood 3 weeks after treatment started (n ≈ 20, p = 0.022). Small sample size (n ≈ 29) and many exploratory analyses mean the results are intended to be hypothesis-generating. A pretreatment peripheral blood TCR clonality below the median was linked to improved progression-free and overall survival.

The time point tag for this specimen amounts to: pretreatment peripheral blood. The cohort included under 35 patients with locally advanced or metastatic urothelial carcinoma who were treated at Memorial Sloan Kettering on a trial protocol. Peripheral blood mononuclear cells were collected pretreatment and during treatment, with between 1 and 8 total time points obtained per patient. The Qiagen DNeasy Blood extraction kit was used to purify genomic DNA from total PBMCs and tumor samples. PBMCs were collected pretreatment and during treatment and were isolated and stored as previously described. As regards this clone: Its antigen has not been determined. No clone much larger than this one lies a single base away; base qualities are absent.

Synthetic TCR analog templates were spiked into each PCR to estimate absolute template abundance from read counts. The immunoSEQ assay was used to amplify TCRbeta CDR3 regions from genomic DNA with bias-controlled V and J gene primers. Sequencing of rearranged TCRbeta segments was done at approximately 20X coverage. For the original study's pipeline: Sequencing errors were corrected by clustering and CDR3s were annotated against IMGT to assign V, D and J genes. Out-of-frame and stop-codon sequences were excluded, and only productive TCRbeta rearrangements were used in downstream analyses. Clonality was calculated as one minus the Shannon entropy normalized by the log of the number of unique productive sequences. Fisher's exact test with Benjamini-Hochberg correction, at a threshold of adjusted p below 0.01, was used to find clones that differed between time points or between blood and tumor. Sourced from immuneACCESS, this table was stored by TCRdb with only in-frame sequences that have V and J called. A share of the clones is absent; for the studies checked, an unresolved V gene accounts for under half, and the remainder has no known explanation. The DNA gave D and trimming, while V, J and clone size come from that table. The sample includes 56,000 or so clones, with over 75% observed a single time. Around 14% of the sample goes to the ten largest clones.

Reading the germline V gene (reference sequence) gives CDR1 SEHNR and CDR2 FQNEAQ. The CDR3 goes from the cysteine to the phenylalanine over 17 residues. Left in the record is the CDR3 DNA by itself, 51 bases read in frame from the first base. Ends trimmed: V by 2 bases, J by 7 bases; bases unmatched to a gene: 9. The sample consisted of PBMCs, taken around atezolizumab (anti-PD-L1) treatment. The sequence joins TRBV7-9 to TRBJ2-1, and TRBD2 aligns with 12 junction nucleotides. This TCR derives from a man between 70 and 80 years old with urothelial cancer. The bases are TGTGCCAGCAGCTTACTCCTAGCGGGAGGGCCGAGAAATGAGCAGTTCTTC. This sequence encodes CASSLLLAGGPRNEQFF. With the rest looked up from the reference TRBV7-9 and TRBJ2-1 genes rather than sequenced, the full variable domain is DTGVSQNPRHKITKRGQNVTFRCDPISEHNRLYWYRQTLGQGPEFLTYFQNEAQLEKSRLLSDRFSAERPKGSFSTLEIQRTEQGDSAMYLCASSLLLAGGPRNEQFFGPGTRLTVL.